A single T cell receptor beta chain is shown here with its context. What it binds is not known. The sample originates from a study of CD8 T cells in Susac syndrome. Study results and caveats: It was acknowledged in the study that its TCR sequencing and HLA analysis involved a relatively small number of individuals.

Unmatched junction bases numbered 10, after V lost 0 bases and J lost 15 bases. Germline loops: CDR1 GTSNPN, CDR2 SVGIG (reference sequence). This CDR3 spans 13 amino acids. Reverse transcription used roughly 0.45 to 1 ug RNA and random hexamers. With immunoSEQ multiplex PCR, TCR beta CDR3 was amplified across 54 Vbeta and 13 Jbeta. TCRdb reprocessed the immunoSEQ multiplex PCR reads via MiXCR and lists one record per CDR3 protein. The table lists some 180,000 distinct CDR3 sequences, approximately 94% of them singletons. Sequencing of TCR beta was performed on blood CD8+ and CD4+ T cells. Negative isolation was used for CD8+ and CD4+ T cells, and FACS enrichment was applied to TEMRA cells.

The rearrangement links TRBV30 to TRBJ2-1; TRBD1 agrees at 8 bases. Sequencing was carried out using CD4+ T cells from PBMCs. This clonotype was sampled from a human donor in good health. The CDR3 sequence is CAWSVVDRGHRFF. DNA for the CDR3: TGTGCCTGGAGTGTGGTAGACAGGGGCCACAGGTTCTTC.